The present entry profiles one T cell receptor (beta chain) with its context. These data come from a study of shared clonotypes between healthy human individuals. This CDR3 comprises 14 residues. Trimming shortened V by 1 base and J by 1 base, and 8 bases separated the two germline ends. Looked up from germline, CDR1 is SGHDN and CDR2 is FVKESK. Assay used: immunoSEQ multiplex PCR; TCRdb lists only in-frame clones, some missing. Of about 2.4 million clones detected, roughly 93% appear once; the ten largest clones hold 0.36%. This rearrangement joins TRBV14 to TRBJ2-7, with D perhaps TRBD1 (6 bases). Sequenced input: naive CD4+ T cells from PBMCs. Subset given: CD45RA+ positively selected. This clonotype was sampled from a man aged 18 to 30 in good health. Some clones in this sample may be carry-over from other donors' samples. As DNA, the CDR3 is TGTGCCAGCAGCCAAGTCGGACAGTCCTACGAGCAGTACTTC. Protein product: CASSQVGQSYEQYF.